This T cell receptor (beta chain) stems from a study of T cells in Graves' hyperthyroidism and ophthalmopathy. The table lists this clonotype with a few counts. Its antigen is unidentified. A patient was excluded if there was uncontrolled infection, other autoimmune disease, pregnancy or lactation. V dropped 5 bases and J dropped 5; count of bases not matched to a gene: 12. Germline-derived CDR1 and CDR2 are LNHNV and YYDKDF (reference sequence). The CDR3 sequence is 16 residues long. Findings of the study overall: Blood also contained most expanded thyroid clonotypes above 0.001.

Regions amplified from RNA transcripts were the TCR beta CDR3 regions. A set of HTBI primers served as the primers for a first-round RT-PCR of the TCR CDR3. TCRdb fed the multiplex PCR reads into MiXCR, producing one record per CDR3 protein. The sample lists about 400,000 distinct CDR3 sequences, 15% occurring once. The chain links TRBV15 to TRBJ2-7; TRBD1 aligns across 10 bases. Sequencing was performed on blood. This TCR came from a woman aged 25 to 39 with Graves' hyperthyroidism. The CDR3 here is CATSGSRTGGLDEQYF. CDR3 DNA sequence: TGTGCCACCAGCGGATCCCGGACAGGGGGACTGGACGAGCAGTACTTC.